A single sample is the source of the 31 T cell receptor beta chains below, sequenced in a study of cytomegalovirus exposure and HLA in healthy donors (dated by TCRdb to 2015 to 2018). The receptor library was made with the immunoSEQ multiplex PCR assay. For the multiplex PCR, a mixture combining 60 forward primers for TCR Vbeta segments and 13 reverse primers for TCR Jbeta segments was used. TCRdb mirrors the immuneACCESS table, restricted to in-frame sequences. Some clones are absent from its copies; in checked studies, under half trace to an unresolved V gene, and the reason for the others is unknown. The sample yields roughly 160,000 clones; around four fifths were counted once. In total, the top ten clones hold approximately 1.3% of the sample. Sequenced: PBMCs. The receptors derive from a man aged 25-40 years in good health and CMV-seronegative.

This clone showed up just a few times. The chain's CDR3 is CASSGQMGQNRGEAFF. The CDR3 DNA follows: TGTGCCAGCAGTGGTCAGATGGGACAGAACCGAGGTGAAGCTTTCTTT. This chain joins TRBV6-1 and TRBJ1-1; 7 bases map to TRBD1. The germline V gene encodes CDR1 MNHNS and CDR2 SASEGT. The CDR3 is made up of 16 amino acids. V shed 4 bases and J 7 bases; nucleotides not matched to a gene: 15.

This clone has a handful of counts. The CDR3 region is CASSRTGLNYGYTF. The DNA of the CDR3 is TGTGCCAGCAGTCGGACAGGGCTTAACTATGGCTACACCTTC. This chain uses TRBV5-4 with TRBJ1-2; TRBD1 aligns across 8 bases. The J segment lost 1 base and the V segment lost 5 bases, leaving 4 bases of the junction unmatched. The germline V gene has CDR1 SGHNT and CDR2 YYREEE (reference sequence). The CDR3 covers 14 residues.

The chain employs TRBV5-1 and TRBJ1-1; 8 bases line up with TRBD1. CDR3 size: 15 residues. The ends lost 3 bases at V and 4 bases at J; junction bases unmatched: 8. Germline V gene data show CDR1 as SGHRS and CDR2 as YFSETQ. The CDR3 sequence: CASSWGQALSTEAFF. The CDR3 nucleotides read TGCGCCAGCAGCTGGGGACAGGCTCTTAGCACTGAAGCTTTCTTT.

The chain joins TRBV19 to TRBJ2-7, with 12 bases aligning to TRBD1. This CDR3 is built from 14 residues. The V gene end was trimmed by 5 bases and the J gene end by 5 bases; junction bases not matched to a gene: 4. The germline V gene encodes CDR1 LNHDA and CDR2 SQIVND (reference sequence). CDR3 amino acids: CASSWDRGRDEQYF. The CDR3 bases are TGTGCCAGTAGTTGGGACAGGGGGCGAGACGAGCAGTACTTC. The full variable domain, completed using reference TRBV19 and TRBJ2-7, is DGGITQSPKYLFRKEGQNVTLSCEQNLNHDAMYWYRQDPGQGLRLIYYSQIVNDFQKGDIAEGYSVSREKKESFPLTVTSAQKNPTAFYLCASSWDRGRDEQYFGPGTRLTVT.

The CDR3 region is CASSPQGQGAWGYTF. CDR3 nucleotides: TGTGCCAGCAGCCCCCAAGGACAGGGGGCTTGGGGCTACACCTTC. This rearrangement joins TRBV7-2 to TRBJ1-2, with TRBD1 matching 11 bases. Trimming at V came to 5 bases and at J to 8 bases, leaving 10 bases not matched to a gene. CDR1 is SGHTA and CDR2 is FQGNSA in the germline V gene. This CDR3 spans 15 amino acids.

This clone came up a few times. V gene TRBV2 combines with J gene TRBJ2-6, with TRBD1 matching over 10 bases. CDR1 and CDR2 from the germline V gene are SNHLY and FYNNEI. V was pared by 6 bases and J by 4 bases, with 9 bases of the junction left unmatched. The CDR3 totals 17 residues. The CDR3 protein is CASRPGQGLGGANVLTF. The CDR3 DNA sequence: TGTGCCAGCAGACCGGGACAGGGGCTGGGGGGGGCCAACGTCCTGACTTTC.

V and J are TRBV10-1 and TRBJ1-1, with TRBD1 as a possible D gene (5 bases). This CDR3 is 14 amino acids long. Germline V gene data show CDR1 as WNHNN and CDR2 as SYGVQD (reference sequence). V was cut by 0 bases and J by 5 bases, with 10 bases left in between. The DNA for the CDR3 is TGCGCCAGCAGTGAGTCGGCGGGGCTAACTGAAGCTTTCTTT. Encoded protein: CASSESAGLTEAFF.

This clone was seen more than once but under ten times. The V call is TRBV30, the J call TRBJ2-3; TRBD2 is a possible D gene (5 bases). This CDR3 region has 12 residues. Germline V gene sequence: CDR1 GTSNPN, CDR2 SVGIG (reference sequence). The V end lost 0 bases, the J end lost 8 bases, and 9 bases lay between the germline ends. The CDR3 is CAWSVEGGTQYF. The CDR3 DNA reads TGTGCCTGGAGTGTTGAGGGTGGTACGCAGTATTTT.

The genes are TRBV11-2 and TRBJ1-5; TRBD1 matches at 7 bases. Germline CDR1 is SGHAT and CDR2 is FQNNGV. V lost 3 bases to trimming and J lost 6 bases; unmatched junction nucleotides: 5. There are 14 residues in the CDR3. CDR3: CASSFGRGVQPQHF. In DNA form, the CDR3 reads TGTGCCAGCAGCTTTGGCAGGGGGGTTCAGCCCCAGCATTTT.

This clone was picked up one time. The chain carries TRBV6-1 and TRBJ2-5; 12 bases align to TRBD2. V dropped 6 bases and J dropped 4; count of bases not matched to a gene: 6. The CDR3 has 15 residues. CDR1 and CDR2 (germline): MNHNS, SASEGT. The CDR3 sequence: CASSDPTSGGETQYF. The CDR3 nucleotides read TGTGCCAGCAGCGATCCGACTAGCGGGGGAGAGACCCAGTACTTC.

The chain is built from TRBV7-2 and TRBJ1-1; D uncertain. Trimming pared 4 bases from V and 4 bases from J, leaving 10 bases between. This CDR3 is 13 amino acids long. Germline lookup yields CDR1 SGHTA and CDR2 FQGNSA. This CDR3 reads CASSWRAGTEAFF. For the CDR3, the DNA is TGTGCCAGCAGCTGGAGGGCGGGCACTGAAGCTTTCTTT.

The chain is built from TRBV5-1 and TRBJ2-1; tentative D call: TRBD1 (6 bases). Deletions cut 2 bases from V and 7 bases from J, with 13 bases between. The CDR3 contains 14 residues. CDR1 is SGHRS and CDR2 is YFSETQ in the germline V gene. The DNA of the CDR3 is TGCGCCAGCAGCTTTAATCAGGGGTCGAATGAGCAGTTCTTC. This encodes CASSFNQGSNEQFF.

The V and J genes are TRBV5-4 and TRBJ2-5; TRBD2 might be the D (6 bases). Germline assignment: CDR1 SGHNT and CDR2 YYREEE (reference sequence). CDR3 length: 16 amino acids. Trimming left V 4 bases short and J 2 bases short, with 18 bases between. The CDR3 DNA sequence: TGTGCCAGCAGCCCCCCTTTCGGAGGGAAGCAAGAGACCCAGTACTTC. Translation gives CASSPPFGGKQETQYF.

This clone was detected a few times. The rearrangement uses TRBV6-5 and TRBJ2-7; tentatively, D is TRBD1 (6 bases). CDR3 length: 13 residues. Germline CDR1 is MNHEY and CDR2 is SVGAGI. V gave up 5 bases and J gave up 3 bases, with 11 bases separating them. The CDR3 nucleotides are TGTGCCAGCAGTCGGACAGACCTCTACGAGCAGTACTTC. Residues: CASSRTDLYEQYF.

J is TRBJ2-7 and V is TRBV19, with TRBD1 identical over 9 bases. CDR3 length equals 13 residues. Germline V CDR1 and CDR2: LNHDA, SQIVND (reference sequence). V dropped 5 bases and J dropped 6; count of bases not matched to a gene: 5. CDR3 DNA sequence: TGTGCCAGTAGTGTACAGGGGGCAAGCGAGCAGTACTTC. Translation: CASSVQGASEQYF.

The chain is built from TRBV28 and TRBJ1-4; D gene ambiguous. The CDR3 length is 15 residues. Germline CDR1 reads MDHEN; CDR2 reads SYDVKM. V was clipped by 6 bases and J by 0 bases, with 11 bases between them. This chain's CDR3 is CASSFNRATNEKLFF. The CDR3 coding sequence is TGTGCCAGCAGCTTTAACAGAGCAACTAATGAAAAACTGTTTTTT.

This sequence joins TRBV7-9 and TRBJ1-2; tentative D call: TRBD1 (6 bases). V lost 1 base, J lost 8 bases, and 14 bases lay in between. CDR1 SEHNR and CDR2 FQNEAQ come from the germline V gene (reference sequence). The CDR3 has 14 amino acids. The CDR3 spells CASSLDWGPGGYTF. CDR3 bases: TGTGCCAGCAGCTTAGATTGGGGGCCGGGGGGCTACACCTTC.

The rearrangement links TRBV11-3 to TRBJ2-3; 7 bases are a match to TRBD1. Germline loops: CDR1 SGHNT, CDR2 YENEEA. The ends lost 6 bases at V and 6 bases at J; junction bases unmatched: 6. CDR3 size: 13 residues. In DNA form, the CDR3 reads TGTGCCAGCAGTCGAGGGGGCAGGGATACGCAGTATTTT. Protein: CASSRGGRDTQYF. Looking up the rest from reference TRBV11-3 and TRBJ2-3 gives the full variable domain: EAGVVQSPRYKIIEKKQPVAFWCNPISGHNTLYWYLQNLGQGPELLIRYENEEAVDDSQLPKDRFSAERLKGVDSTLKIQPAELGDSAVYLCASSRGGRDTQYFGPGTRLTVL.

V is TRBV19 and J is TRBJ2-1, with a tentative D call TRBD2 (5 bases). The CDR3 sequence is 11 residues long. From germline, CDR1 is LNHDA and CDR2 SQIVND (reference sequence). The V end was cut by 5 bases, the J end by 10 bases, with 9 bases between. The CDR3 is CASSFGGEQFF. CDR3 coding DNA: TGTGCCAGTAGTTTCGGAGGAGAGCAGTTCTTC.

V is TRBV4-1 and J is TRBJ1-5; D unresolved. This CDR3 is 18 amino acids long. Germline V gene sequence: CDR1 MGHRA, CDR2 YSYEKL. Trimming removed 0 bases from V and 5 bases from J, with 20 bases in between. The CDR3 DNA sequence: TGCGCCAGCAGCCAAGATAAAACACCCCCGGGGTACGATCAGCCCCAGCATTTT. Translated, it gives CASSQDKTPPGYDQPQHF.

V and J are TRBV4-1 and TRBJ2-1; 8 nucleotides match TRBD2. Germline values: CDR1 MGHRA, CDR2 YSYEKL. The CDR3 consists of 13 residues. V lost 0 bases and J lost 9; bases outside the gene matches: 1. The CDR3 bases are TGCGCCAGCAGCCAAGAAACTAGCGGTGAGCAGTTCTTC. Encoded protein: CASSQETSGEQFF.

In the case of this clone: Other DNA sequences in the same sample also yield this CDR3. The rearrangement joins TRBV5-1 to TRBJ2-5; a possible D gene is TRBD1 (6 bases). This CDR3 spans 13 amino acids. Germline assignment: CDR1 SGHRS and CDR2 YFSETQ. Trimming removed 0 bases from V and 3 bases from J, with 6 bases in between. Here the CDR3 DNA reads TGCGCCAGCAGCTTGGGGACAGAAGAGACCCAGTACTTC. Its protein product is CASSLGTEETQYF.

The chain recombines TRBV7-2 with TRBJ2-7; TRBD2 aligns across 8 bases. Germline CDR1 and CDR2: SGHTA and FQGNSA. The J segment lost 3 bases and the V segment lost 3 bases, leaving 4 bases of the junction unmatched. The CDR3 consists of 14 residues. The CDR3 sequence is CASSFPGLVYEQYF. As DNA, the CDR3 is TGTGCCAGCAGCTTCCCGGGACTAGTCTACGAGCAGTACTTC.

This clone was recorded once. The chain combines TRBV27 with TRBJ2-7; perhaps TRBD1 as D (5 bases). The germline CDR1 and CDR2 sequences are MNHEY and SMNVEV (reference sequence). The V end was cut by 2 bases, the J end by 2 bases, with 10 bases between. The CDR3 is made up of 14 amino acids. The CDR3 region has the DNA TGTGCCAGCAGTTTAAGTGGGGCAACCTACGAGCAGTACTTC. Its translation: CASSLSGATYEQYF.

This chain joins TRBV4-2 and TRBJ1-4; 9 bases align to TRBD1. The germline V gene encodes CDR1 LGHNA and CDR2 YNFKEQ. V trimming: 0 bases; J trimming: 5 bases; junction bases outside the gene matches: 4. The CDR3 has 16 residues. In DNA form, the CDR3 reads TGTGCCAGCAGCCAAGAGCCGGGACAGGGAAATGAAAAACTGTTTTTT. It specifies CASSQEPGQGNEKLFF.

V gene TRBV10-3 combines with J gene TRBJ2-5; 8 bases match TRBD1. Germline loops: CDR1 ENHRY, CDR2 SYGVKD. V gave up 6 bases and J gave up 5 bases; unmatched junction bases: 11. The CDR3 loop spans 15 amino acids. In DNA form, the CDR3 reads TGTGCCATCAGCCAGGACAGCAGGGGGCGTGAGACCCAGTACTTC. Translated: CAISQDSRGRETQYF.

The chain carries TRBV30 and TRBJ2-1; D is perhaps TRBD2 (6 bases). Per the germline V gene, CDR1 is GTSNPN and CDR2 is SVGIG (reference sequence). The CDR3 has 16 residues. Deletions cut 0 bases from V and 5 bases from J, with 17 bases between. The CDR3 bases are TGTGCCTGGAGTGTACTCCAGGGAGGTTTCAACAATGAGCAGTTCTTC. It specifies CAWSVLQGGFNNEQFF.

The chain joins TRBV4-1 to TRBJ2-3, with no clear D. In germline, CDR1 is MGHRA, CDR2 YSYEKL. The CDR3 sequence is 13 residues long. V lost 4 bases to trimming and J lost 4 bases, with 9 bases between them. The CDR3 coding sequence is TGCGCCAGCAGCCGAGAGACTCCAGATACGCAGTATTTT. This gives the protein CASSRETPDTQYF.

The chain employs TRBV27 and TRBJ2-2; 7 bases align to TRBD1. This CDR3 contains 18 residues. Trimming took 6 bases from V and 4 from J; bases not matched to a gene: 17. Germline CDR1 reads MNHEY; CDR2 reads SMNVEV (reference sequence). The CDR3 bases are TGTGCCAGCAGAAGAGCAAAATCAGGGGGAATTGCCACCGGGGAGCTGTTTTTT. It translates to CASRRAKSGGIATGELFF.

This chain uses TRBV6-6 with TRBJ2-1, with TRBD2 matching 7 bases. Germline-derived CDR1 and CDR2 are MNHNY and SVGAGI (reference sequence). The CDR3 is made up of 14 amino acids. The J segment lost 5 bases and the V segment lost 3 bases, leaving 4 bases of the junction unmatched. Here the CDR3 reads CASSYYGRNNEQFF. Here the CDR3 DNA reads TGTGCCAGCAGTTATTACGGGAGGAACAATGAGCAGTTCTTC.

The V call is TRBV7-8, the J call TRBJ2-7, with 10 bases fitting TRBD1. Germline V gene data show CDR1 as SGHVS and CDR2 as FQNEAQ. This CDR3 is built from 17 residues. Trimming cost V 0 bases and J 4 bases; bases outside gene matches: 9. CDR3 sequence (DNA): TGTGCCAGCAGCTTAGCTCGCTCGACAGGGGGCGGTTACGAGCAGTACTTC. Its translation: CASSLARSTGGGYEQYF.